The 16 T cell receptor beta chains presented below share a single source sample, sequenced in a study of T cells in localized non-small cell lung cancer. Profiling relied on immunoSEQ multiplex PCR, and the TCRdb table lists in-frame clones only, not all of them. The sample gives tens of thousands of clones, more than 85% of which show up once; about 31% is in the top ten. The starting material was peripheral blood, obtained before any cancer treatment. These receptors originate from a male donor aged 60 or over with stage I squamous cell lung carcinoma.

The chain employs TRBV18 and TRBJ2-1; 15 nucleotides agree with TRBD2. The junction had 10 bases not matched to a gene; V was cut back by 0 bases and J by 10 bases. Germline V gene lookup returns CDR1 KGHSH and CDR2 LQKENI. This CDR3 spans 18 amino acids. The CDR3 reads CASSPPGLAGGGGGEQFF. In nucleotides, the CDR3 is TGTGCCAGCTCACCACCGGGACTAGCGGGAGGCGGAGGGGGAGAGCAGTTCTTC. Combining the CDR3 with reference TRBV18 and TRBJ2-1 gives the whole variable domain NAGVMQNPRHLVRRRGQEARLRCSPMKGHSHVYWYRQLPEEGLKFMVYLQKENIIDESGMPKERFSAEFPKEGPSILRIQQVVRGDSAAYFCASSPPGLAGGGGGEQFFGPGTRLTVL.

This clone turned up a few times. CDR3 coding DNA: TGTGCCAGCAGTGAGGGATACGGGGATGGCTACACCTTC. Translated: CASSEGYGDGYTF. The J gene is TRBJ1-2, the V gene TRBV2; D uncertain. Germline values: CDR1 SNHLY, CDR2 FYNNEI. V was pared by 3 bases and J by 6 bases, with 11 bases between. This CDR3 is built from 13 residues.

CDR3 nucleotide sequence: TGCAGCGTTTCTACGACAGGCACGGACACCGGGGAGCTGTTTTTT. It translates to CSVSTTGTDTGELFF. V and J are TRBV29-1 and TRBJ2-2, with D possibly being TRBD1 (6 bases). Germline lookup yields CDR1 SQVTM and CDR2 ANQGSEA. Trimming took 5 bases from V and 3 from J, leaving 16 bases between them. The length of the CDR3 is 15 residues.

Only a few counts were recorded for this clone. The chain carries TRBV27 and TRBJ2-5; a weak D match, TRBD2 (5 bases). The CDR3 is made up of 15 amino acids. V was pared by 2 bases and J by 1 base, with 11 bases between. Looked up from germline, CDR1 is MNHEY and CDR2 is SMNVEV (reference sequence). Here the CDR3 DNA reads TGTGCCAGCAGTTTAGTTCCAGGACTCCAAGAGACCCAGTACTTC. It translates to CASSLVPGLQETQYF.

The rearrangement joins TRBV5-6 to TRBJ1-6; a weak D match, TRBD1 (6 bases). Trimming removed 2 bases at V and 5 bases at J, with 14 bases between. The CDR3 contains 16 residues. Germline CDR1 reads SGHDT; CDR2 reads YYEEEE. The CDR3 nucleotides are TGTGCCAGCAGCTTTCGACAGGTACAAGATAATTCACCCCTCCACTTT. Translation gives CASSFRQVQDNSPLHF.

Regarding this clone: A junction end diverges from the germline sequence, so it may reflect a read error. The gene calls are TRBV5-3 and TRBJ1-4; D gene ambiguous. TRBV5-3 is designated an ORF whose function remains uncertain. The CDR3 contains 14 residues. The CDR3 protein is CASSLVGRDEKLFF. Written as DNA, the CDR3 is TGTGCCAGCAGCTTGGTGGGCCGGGATGAAAAACTGTTTTTT.

The chain couples TRBV5-4 to TRBJ2-3; 11 positions match TRBD2. The CDR3 covers 16 residues. V dropped 4 bases and J dropped 3; count of bases not matched to a gene: 7. The germline CDR1 and CDR2 sequences are SGHNT and YYREEE (reference sequence). CDR3 sequence reads: CASSPISGRGTDTQYF. The CDR3 DNA follows: TGTGCCAGCAGCCCCATTAGCGGGAGGGGTACAGATACGCAGTATTTT.

CDR3 bases: TGCGCCAGCTCTTCCGGGACAGGGATAAGTAGGGCCTACGAGCAGTACTTC. It encodes CASSSGTGISRAYEQYF. The J gene is TRBJ2-7, the V gene TRBV10-2, with 9 bases aligning to TRBD1. From germline, CDR1 is WSHSY and CDR2 SAAADI. The CDR3 spans 17 residues. V was clipped by 8 bases and J by 2 bases; unmatched bases: 16.

This sequence joins TRBV7-6 and TRBJ1-5, with a tentative D call TRBD1 (5 bases). Germline V lookup: CDR1 SGHVS, CDR2 FNYEAQ. V was pared by 2 bases and J by 4 bases, with 12 bases between. This CDR3 has 15 amino acids. CDR3 sequence: CASSLTEGWNQPQHF. CDR3 nucleotide sequence: TGTGCCAGCAGCTTAACCGAGGGGTGGAATCAGCCCCAGCATTTT.

The CDR3 protein is CASSQEGSLLAGEEETQYF. CDR3 DNA sequence: TGTGCCAGCAGCCAAGAAGGATCGTTGCTAGCGGGAGAGGAAGAGACCCAGTACTTC. This chain joins TRBV4-2 and TRBJ2-5, with 10 bases identical to TRBD2. Trimming at V came to 0 bases and at J to 3 bases, leaving 13 bases not matched to a gene. This CDR3 contains 19 residues. Germline V gene sequence: CDR1 LGHNA, CDR2 YNFKEQ.

This clone appeared a single time. The gene calls are TRBV6-6 and TRBJ1-2; D is perhaps TRBD1 (5 bases). V lost 6 bases, J lost 2 bases, and 16 bases lay in between. Germline loops: CDR1 MNHNY, CDR2 SVGAGI (reference sequence). This CDR3 spans 15 amino acids. For the CDR3, the DNA is TGTGCCAGCAGCTCTACCACGACAGAGAACTATGGCTACACCTTC. Protein product: CASSSTTTENYGYTF.

In nucleotides, the CDR3 is TGTGCCAGCAGCAAAGAGAGTGAGGAAAAACCCGGGGAGCTGTTTTTT. Amino acid sequence: CASSKESEEKPGELFF. The rearrangement joins TRBV21-1 to TRBJ2-2; TRBD2, as called in the table, went unchecked against the DNA. TRBV21-1 is deemed a pseudogene. This CDR3 region has 16 residues.

There are a few counts of this clone. The chain combines TRBV6-6 with TRBJ2-1; D is unresolved. Germline V gene data show CDR1 as MNHNY and CDR2 as SVGAGI (reference sequence). The CDR3 spans 13 residues. Trimming took off 1 base at V and 3 bases at J, with 4 bases between the two ends. This CDR3 reads CASSYYGYNEQFF. The DNA for the CDR3 is TGTGCCAGCAGTTACTACGGCTACAATGAGCAGTTCTTC.

J is TRBJ1-2 and V is TRBV7-6, with D perhaps TRBD1 (5 bases). From germline, CDR1 is SGHVS and CDR2 FNYEAQ. Trimming pared 1 base from V and 6 bases from J, leaving 9 bases between. The CDR3 sequence is 13 residues long. In nucleotides, the CDR3 is TGTGCCAGCAGCTTAGGCAGGGAGCATGGCTACACCTTC. This translates into CASSLGREHGYTF.

V gene TRBV7-6 combines with J gene TRBJ1-2; 8 bases are shared with TRBD1. Germline V gene data show CDR1 as SGHVS and CDR2 as FNYEAQ. This CDR3 has 16 residues. J lost 4 bases, V lost 1 base, and 8 bases had no gene match. The CDR3 spells CASSLVAGGEIYGYTF. CDR3 DNA: TGTGCCAGCAGCTTAGTTGCAGGGGGCGAGATCTATGGCTACACCTTC.

The V call is TRBV9, the J call TRBJ2-1, with D unclear. CDR3 length equals 15 residues. CDR1 and CDR2 (germline): SGDLS, YYNGEE. V was shortened by 0 bases and J by 3 bases, with 10 bases between the two germline ends. The CDR3 region has the DNA TGTGCCAGCAGCGTAGAAGGGTGGTTCTACAATGAGCAGTTCTTC. Translated: CASSVEGWFYNEQFF.